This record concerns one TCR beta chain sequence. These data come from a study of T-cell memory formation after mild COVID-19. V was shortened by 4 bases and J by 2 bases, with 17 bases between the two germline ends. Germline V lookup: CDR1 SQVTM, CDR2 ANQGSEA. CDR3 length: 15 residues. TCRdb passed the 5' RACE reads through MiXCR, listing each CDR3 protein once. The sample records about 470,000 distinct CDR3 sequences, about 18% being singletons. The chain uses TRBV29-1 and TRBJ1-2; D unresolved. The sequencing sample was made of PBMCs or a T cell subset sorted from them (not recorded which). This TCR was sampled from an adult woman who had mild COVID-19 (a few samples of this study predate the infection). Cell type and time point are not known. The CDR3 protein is CSVVQVPASNYGYTF. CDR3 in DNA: TGCAGCGTTGTTCAGGTGCCAGCATCAAACTATGGCTACACCTTC. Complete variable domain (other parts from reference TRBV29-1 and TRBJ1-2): SAVISQKPSRDICQRGTSLTIQCQVDSQVTMMFWYRQQPGQSLTLIATANQGSEATYESGFVIDKFPISRPNLTFSTLTVSNMSPEDSSIYLCSVVQVPASNYGYTFGSGTRLTVV.